This entry features one T cell receptor (beta chain) sequence. Antigen unknown. CDR3 size: 15 residues. The sample comes from a study of radiotherapy plus CTLA-4 blockade in lung cancer. The overall study: Objective responses emerged in 15% to 20% of patients, and 31% attained disease control.

General study findings and limits: Per reports, early blood T cell clone dynamics, plus interferon-beta, forecast response most strongly. After radiotherapy and ipilimumab, tumor-derived clones expanded in peripheral blood.

Method: immunoSEQ multiplex PCR; TCRdb's copy keeps in-frame clones and lacks some. The sample yields some 110,000 clones, more than 75% seen once. Focal radiation with ipilimumab CTLA-4 blockade was given to patients with chemo-refractory metastatic non-small-cell lung cancer. The sequence was obtained from a human donor with non-small cell lung cancer that progressed on radiotherapy plus ipilimumab. Some clones in this sample may be carry-over from other donors' samples. This chain joins TRBV21-1 and TRBJ2-4; the table's D call of TRBD2 was not tested on the DNA. TRBV21-1 is deemed a pseudogene. This sample comprised peripheral blood, obtained from a patient treated with radiotherapy plus ipilimumab. The CDR3 loop is CASSRGAWAKNIQYF. CDR3 DNA sequence: TGTGCCAGCAGCCGCGGGGCTTGGGCCAAAAACATTCAGTACTTC.